This TCR beta chain originates from a study of type 1 regulatory T cells (dated by TCRdb to 2020 to 2023). Regarding the complete study: An in vitro protocol by which a Tr1-enriched, alloantigen-specific CD4 T cell product named T-allo10 was generated was characterized in the study. Patients with hematological malignancies who were receiving allogeneic hematopoietic stem cell transplantation were the group in which T-allo10 was being clinically evaluated.

General study outcomes and caveats: A more restricted TCR repertoire was observed in Tr1 cells than in non-Tr1 cells, and this restriction was interpreted in the study as alloantigen-induced clonal expansion.

The table lists this clonotype with a few counts. It has no known antigen specificity. Nothing much larger sits one base from this clone, and base qualities are not available. V is cut by 8 bases and J by 8 bases, and the space between the germline ends is 15 bases. The CDR3 covers 12 residues, taking in both the cysteine and the phenylalanine. The only DNA kept is the CDR3, 36 bases in frame from the first base. CDR1 and CDR2 are drawn from the germline V gene: ENHRY, SYGVKD. Sequencing took place on an Illumina MiSeq. The public reads were run again by TCRdb, first through fastp at Q25 and then through MiXCR, and only productive beta chains were kept. Identical CDR3 proteins give one entry, which carries the most common genes and DNA. This sample holds roughly 71,000 distinct CDR3 sequences; less than 25% were observed only once. Together, the top ten hold roughly 8.3% of the sample.

The chain employs TRBV10-3 and TRBJ1-2, with a weak D call of TRBD1 (5 bases match). The specimen was cultured type 1 regulatory T (Tr1) cells, either the whole culture or a sorted fraction (not recorded which). Taken with the paper, the label for cell subset or site translates to: type 1 regulatory T cells sorted from the T-allo10 product. The TCR sequence derives from a human donor in good health. The CDR3: CAIGQGPGGYTF. The nucleotide sequence reads as follows: TGTGCCATCGGCCAGGGCCCTGGGGGCTACACCTTC.